This T cell receptor beta chain was found in a study of CXCR3-negative and CXCR3-positive naive CD8 T cells. Triplicates of 300,000 cells were sorted from each CD8+ T cell subset. This CDR3 is built from 13 residues. Germline V gives CDR1 SGHRS, CDR2 YFSETQ. Findings and limits, study-wide: Naive CXCR3-positive and CXCR3-negative cells shared TRBV-TRBJ usage; memory cells diverged. Similarly elevated diversity marked both naive subsets, with memory CD8+ cells showing far lower diversity. Naive subsets showed comparable surface CD5, and TCR interaction strength was also inferred from TRB CDR3 physicochemistry.

Libraries of TRB cDNA were made by 5' RACE and carried UMIs. TCRdb reprocessed the 5' RACE reads and keeps a single row for each CDR3 protein, giving no DNA. The table for this sample gives under 70,000 distinct CDR3 sequences. As concerns this clonotype: Its antigen is still unknown.

V gene TRBV5-1 combines with J gene TRBJ1-1. This sequence was found in a human donor in good health. Some clones in this sample may be carry-over from other donors' samples. Material for sequencing was memory CD8+ T cells from blood. CDR3 in amino acids: CASSLAKNTEAFF.